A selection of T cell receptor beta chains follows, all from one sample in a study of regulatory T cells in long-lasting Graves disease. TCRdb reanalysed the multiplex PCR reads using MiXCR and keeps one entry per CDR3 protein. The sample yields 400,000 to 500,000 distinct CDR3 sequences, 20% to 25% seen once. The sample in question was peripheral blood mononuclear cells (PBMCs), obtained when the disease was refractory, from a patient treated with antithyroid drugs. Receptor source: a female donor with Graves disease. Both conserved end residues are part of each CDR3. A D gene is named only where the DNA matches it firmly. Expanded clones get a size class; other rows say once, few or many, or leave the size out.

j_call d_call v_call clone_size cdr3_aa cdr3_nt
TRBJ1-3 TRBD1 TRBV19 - CASSIETGGVGNTIYF TGTGCCAGTAGTATAGAGACAGGGGGCGTTGGAAACACCATATATTTT
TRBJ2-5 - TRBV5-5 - CASSLVVQGKETQYF TGTGCCAGCAGCTTGGTGGTTCAGGGTAAAGAGACCCAGTACTTC
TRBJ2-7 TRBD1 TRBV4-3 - CASSPRWGQGSEQYF TGCGCCAGCAGCCCCCGATGGGGACAGGGGTCCGAGCAGTACTTC
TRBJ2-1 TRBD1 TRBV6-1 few CASSENRGSYNEQFF TGTGCCAGCAGTGAAAACAGGGGTTCCTACAATGAGCAGTTCTTC
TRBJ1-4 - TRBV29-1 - CCVGRGRNEKLFF TGCTGCGTTGGAAGGGGACGTAATGAAAAACTGTTTTTT
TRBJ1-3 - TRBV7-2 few CASSAPGNTIYF TGTGCCAGCAGCGCACCCGGAAACACCATATATTTT
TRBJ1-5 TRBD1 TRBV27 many CASSFGQGWVF TGTGCCAGCAGTTTCGGACAGGGGTGGGTATTT
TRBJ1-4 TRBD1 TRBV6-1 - CASSRQGVNEKLFF TGTGCCAGCAGCCGACAGGGCGTAAATGAAAAACTGTTTTTT
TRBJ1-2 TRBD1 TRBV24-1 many CATSGSDRGPWDRSYGYTF TGTGCCACCAGTGGTTCTGACAGGGGCCCATGGGACAGATCGTATGGCTACACCTTC
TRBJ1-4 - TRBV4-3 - CASSQDHYSEKLFF TGCGCCAGCAGCCAAGACCACTACAGTGAAAAACTGTTTTTT
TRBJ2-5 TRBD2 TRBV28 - CASSDLGAGGPETQYF TGTGCCAGCAGTGATCTCGGAGCGGGGGGGCCGGAGACCCAGTACTTC
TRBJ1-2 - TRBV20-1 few CSARDWGGRYGYTF TGCAGTGCTAGAGATTGGGGGGGAAGGTATGGCTACACCTTC
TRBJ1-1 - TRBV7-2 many CASSALGANTEAFF TGTGCCAGCAGCGCCTTGGGAGCGAACACTGAAGCTTTCTTT
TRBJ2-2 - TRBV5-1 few CASSPPSDGELFF TGCGCCAGCAGCCCTCCATCGGACGGGGAGCTGTTTTTT
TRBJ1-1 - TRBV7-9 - CASSGLSNTEAFF TGTGCCAGCAGCGGCCTATCGAACACTGAAGCTTTCTTT
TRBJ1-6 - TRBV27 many CASSPGGRVSPLHF TGTGCCAGCAGCCCTGGAGGGCGGGTTTCACCCCTCCACTTT
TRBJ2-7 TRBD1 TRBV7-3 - CASSSSTTGGMNEQYF TGTGCCAGCAGCTCCTCAACGACAGGGGGAATGAACGAGCAGTACTTC
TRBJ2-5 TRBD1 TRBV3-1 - CASSHQQGAETQYF TGTGCCAGCAGCCACCAACAGGGGGCCGAGACCCAGTACTTC
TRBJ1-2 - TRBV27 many CASRSGFNYGYTF TGTGCCAGCAGGTCGGGATTTAACTATGGCTACACCTTC
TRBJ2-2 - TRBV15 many CATSPDQGTTGELFF TGTGCCACCAGCCCAGACCAGGGAACAACCGGGGAGCTGTTTTTT
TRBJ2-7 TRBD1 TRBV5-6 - CASSLALGGTGIF TGTGCCAGCAGCTTGGCCTTAGGTGGGACAGGGATCTTC
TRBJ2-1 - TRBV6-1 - CASMGEVNNEQFF TGTGCCAGCATGGGGGAAGTGAACAATGAGCAGTTCTTC
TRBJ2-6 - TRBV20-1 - CSARQVQVNVLTF TGCAGTGCTAGACAGGTCCAGGTCAACGTCCTGACTTTC
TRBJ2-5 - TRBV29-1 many CSVRRELETQYF TGCAGCGTTCGACGGGAGTTGGAGACCCAGTACTTC
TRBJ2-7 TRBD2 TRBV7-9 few CASSLSLAGGYEQYF TGTGCCAGCAGCTTATCGCTAGCGGGGGGTTACGAGCAGTACTTC
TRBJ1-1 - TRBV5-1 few CASSLVPGNTEAFF TGCGCCAGCAGCTTGGTTCCGGGAAACACTGAAGCTTTCTTT
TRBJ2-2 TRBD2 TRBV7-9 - CASSQLAGGARAGELFF TGTGCCAGCAGCCAACTAGCGGGAGGGGCGAGGGCCGGGGAGCTGTTTTTT
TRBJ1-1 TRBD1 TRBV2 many CASVRDRDTEAFF TGTGCCAGCGTTCGGGACAGGGACACTGAAGCTTTCTTT
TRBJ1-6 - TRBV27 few CASSLGRVHNSPLHF TGTGCCAGCAGTTTGGGGAGGGTTCATAATTCACCCCTCCACTTT
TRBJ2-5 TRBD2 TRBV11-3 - CASSSRAGGGETQYF TGTGCCAGCAGCTCTCGAGCGGGAGGTGGAGAGACCCAGTACTTC
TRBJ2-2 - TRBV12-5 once CAGGPRLGNTGELFF TGTGCTGGTGGCCCCCGGCTAGGAAACACCGGGGAGCTGTTTTTT
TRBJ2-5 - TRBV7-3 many CASSLNPTAETQYF TGTGCCAGCAGCTTAAATCCGACAGCAGAGACCCAGTACTTC
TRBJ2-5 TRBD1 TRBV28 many CASSPGGPVETQYF TGTGCCAGCAGTCCAGGGGGTCCGGTAGAGACCCAGTACTTC
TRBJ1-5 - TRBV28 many CASSSQPRGQSYSNQPQHF TGTGCCAGCAGTTCCCAACCCCGTGGACAGAGTTATAGCAATCAGCCCCAGCATTTT
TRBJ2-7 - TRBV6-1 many CASSEYEQYF TGTGCCAGCAGTGAATACGAGCAGTACTTC
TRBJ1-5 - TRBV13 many CASSLRGEPQHF TGTGCCAGCAGCTTACGGGGTGAGCCCCAGCATTTT
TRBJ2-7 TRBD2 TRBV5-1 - CASSLVGGSGSYEQYF TGCGCCAGCAGCTTGGTCGGCGGGAGCGGGTCCTACGAGCAGTACTTC
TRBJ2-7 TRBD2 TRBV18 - CASSPPELAGREQYF TGTGCCAGCTCACCACCCGAGTTAGCGGGGCGCGAGCAGTACTTC